Below, 3 T cell receptor beta chains from the same sample are listed, as sequenced in a study of shared clonotypes between healthy human individuals. Sequencing used immunoSEQ multiplex PCR; TCRdb keeps in-frame clones, though not all of them. The sample records 900,000 to 1,200,000 clones, around 78% being singletons. The sequenced sample was memory CD4+ T cells from PBMCs. Subset in this sample: CD45RA-negative fraction. All receptors derive from a man between 18 and 35 years old in good health. Some clones in this sample may be carry-over from other donors' samples.

Comment on this clone: Other DNA sequences in the same sample also yield this CDR3. The chain carries TRBV30 and TRBJ1-1; TRBD1 matches at 10 bases. Germline loops: CDR1 GTSNPN, CDR2 SVGIG (reference sequence). The CDR3 has 13 amino acids. With V trimmed by 5 bases and J by 6 bases, 6 bases remained unmatched. The CDR3 DNA is TGTGCCTGGGCCAGACAGGGGGCATCTGAAGCTTTCTTT. Translation gives CAWARQGASEAFF.

This clone came up once. The chain joins TRBV29-1 to TRBJ2-3; TRBD2 matches at 11 bases. V shed 3 bases and J 6 bases; nucleotides not matched to a gene: 5. The CDR3 loop spans 14 amino acids. In germline, CDR1 is SQVTM, CDR2 ANQGSEA. The CDR3 nucleotides read TGCAGCGTTGACGCGACTAGCGGGACTGATACGCAGTATTTT. This translates into CSVDATSGTDTQYF.

In its sample, this clone was seen a few times. The CDR3 reads CSVQGGAEAFF. The CDR3 DNA reads TGCAGCGTACAGGGCGGGGCTGAAGCTTTCTTT. The V call is TRBV29-1, the J call TRBJ1-1, with D tentatively TRBD1 (6 bases). The CDR3 has 11 amino acids. CDR1 is SQVTM, CDR2 ANQGSEA, per germline. The V gene lost 6 bases and the J gene lost 6 bases, with 11 bases spanning the gap. The entire variable domain, with the rest obtained from reference TRBV29-1 and TRBJ1-1, is as follows: SAVISQKPSRDICQRGTSLTIQCQVDSQVTMMFWYRQQPGQSLTLIATANQGSEATYESGFVIDKFPISRPNLTFSTLTVSNMSPEDSSIYLCSVQGGAEAFFGQGTRLTVV.